Listed below are T cell receptor beta chains from one sample, sequenced in a study of T cells in Graves' hyperthyroidism and ophthalmopathy. TCRdb itself ran the multiplex PCR reads through MiXCR, one entry per CDR3 protein. This sample carries around 300,000 distinct CDR3 sequences, approximately 15% of them seen once, and the ten largest clones take approximately 25%. Specimen: blood. All receptors derive from a woman aged 30 to 39 with Graves' hyperthyroidism. Each CDR3 is given with its conserved first and last residue. Each record gives: CDR3 protein, CDR3 DNA, clone size, V gene, D gene, CDR3 length, J gene. D genes are given only for firm matches. Clone size is shown for a subset of rows, as once, few, many or a class of expanded clone.

CDR3aa: CASSPSTVAGGNTQYF; CDR3nt: TGCGCCAGCAGCCCTTCGACAGTGGCTGGTGGGAATACGCAGTATTTT; abundance: many; v_gene: TRBV5-1; d_gene: .; len: 16; j_gene: TRBJ2-3
CDR3aa: CASSLSTEDTQYF; CDR3nt: TGTGCCAGCAGCTTGTCGACGGAGGATACGCAGTATTTT; abundance: few; v_gene: TRBV7-9; d_gene: .; len: 13; j_gene: TRBJ2-3
CDR3aa: CSAPTTGTGATYEQYF; CDR3nt: TGCAGTGCTCCTACTACCGGGACAGGAGCCACCTACGAGCAGTACTTC; abundance: many; v_gene: TRBV20-1; d_gene: TRBD1; len: 16; j_gene: TRBJ2-7
CDR3aa: CAATPGTANQPQHF; CDR3nt: TGTGCCGCCACCCCCGGGACAGCAAATCAGCCCCAGCATTTT; abundance: few; v_gene: TRBV28; d_gene: TRBD1; len: 14; j_gene: TRBJ1-5
CDR3aa: CASSRAGTSYGYTF; CDR3nt: TGTGCCAGCAGTCGGGCGGGGACCTCCTATGGCTACACCTTC; abundance: many; v_gene: TRBV28; d_gene: .; len: 14; j_gene: TRBJ1-2
CDR3aa: CASSRRRDAEQFF; CDR3nt: TGTGCCAGTTCTAGGAGGAGGGATGCTGAGCAGTTCTTC; abundance: few; v_gene: TRBV19; d_gene: .; len: 13; j_gene: TRBJ2-1
CDR3aa: CAWSAPPPGGYTQYF; CDR3nt: TGTGCCTGGAGTGCCCCCCCTCCGGGGGGATATACGCAGTATTTT; abundance: many; v_gene: TRBV30; d_gene: TRBD2; len: 15; j_gene: TRBJ2-3
CDR3aa: CASYSQGAESGNTIYF; CDR3nt: TGTGCCAGCTACTCACAGGGGGCGGAATCTGGAAACACCATATATTTT; abundance: .; v_gene: TRBV28; d_gene: TRBD1; len: 16; j_gene: TRBJ1-3
CDR3aa: CASSPGHIQETQYF; CDR3nt: TGTGCCAGCAGTCCCGGACATATCCAAGAGACCCAGTACTTC; abundance: few; v_gene: TRBV12-3/TRBV12-4; d_gene: .; len: 14; j_gene: TRBJ2-5
CDR3aa: CASTRSSGKTDTQYF; CDR3nt: TGTGCCAGTACGAGGAGTAGCGGGAAAACAGATACGCAGTATTTT; abundance: .; v_gene: TRBV19; d_gene: TRBD2; len: 15; j_gene: TRBJ2-3
CDR3aa: CASSLYGLGEQFF; CDR3nt: TGTGCCAGCAGCTTATATGGGTTAGGTGAGCAGTTCTTC; abundance: few; v_gene: TRBV7-2; d_gene: .; len: 13; j_gene: TRBJ2-1
CDR3aa: CASRGASSDEQYF; CDR3nt: TGTGCCAGCAGGGGGGCTAGCTCGGACGAGCAGTACTTC; abundance: few; v_gene: TRBV7-9; d_gene: .; len: 13; j_gene: TRBJ2-7
CDR3aa: CASRRTGGNEQYF; CDR3nt: TGTGCCAGCAGACGGACAGGGGGGAACGAGCAGTACTTC; abundance: many; v_gene: TRBV6-1; d_gene: TRBD1; len: 13; j_gene: TRBJ2-7
CDR3aa: CATSDSLSAATQYF; CDR3nt: TGTGCCACCAGTGATTCTCTGAGCGCAGCCACGCAGTATTTT; abundance: .; v_gene: TRBV24-1; d_gene: .; len: 14; j_gene: TRBJ2-3
CDR3aa: CASSLADRGGPYSESAYEQYF; CDR3nt: TGTGCCAGCAGCTTAGCGGACAGAGGAGGGCCTTATTCTGAAAGCGCCTACGAGCAGTACTTC; abundance: many; v_gene: TRBV7-9; d_gene: .; len: 21; j_gene: TRBJ2-7
CDR3aa: CASSPPDRPDTDTQYF; CDR3nt: TGCGCCAGCAGCCCCCCCGACAGGCCCGACACAGATACGCAGTATTTT; abundance: many; v_gene: TRBV5-1; d_gene: .; len: 16; j_gene: TRBJ2-3
CDR3aa: CASIMDRGRLEAFF; CDR3nt: TGTGCCAGCATCATGGACAGGGGGCGGCTAGAAGCTTTCTTT; abundance: many; v_gene: TRBV28; d_gene: TRBD1; len: 14; j_gene: TRBJ1-1
CDR3aa: CASSLQGALATEAFF; CDR3nt: TGCGCCAGCAGCTTACAGGGAGCTTTAGCCACTGAAGCTTTCTTT; abundance: few; v_gene: TRBV5-1; d_gene: .; len: 15; j_gene: TRBJ1-1
CDR3aa: CSVTMNTEAFF; CDR3nt: TGCAGCGTGACGATGAACACTGAAGCTTTCTTT; abundance: many; v_gene: TRBV29-1; d_gene: .; len: 11; j_gene: TRBJ1-1
CDR3aa: CASSFQQGAGETQYF; CDR3nt: TGTGCCAGCAGCTTCCAACAGGGGGCAGGGGAGACCCAGTACTTC; abundance: many; v_gene: TRBV7-2; d_gene: TRBD1; len: 15; j_gene: TRBJ2-5
CDR3aa: CASSSRADANTGELFF; CDR3nt: TGTGCCAGCAGCTCCCGGGCAGACGCCAACACCGGGGAGCTGTTTTTT; abundance: .; v_gene: TRBV7-2; d_gene: .; len: 16; j_gene: TRBJ2-2
CDR3aa: CASSYTEVSPSGTDTQYF; CDR3nt: TGTGCCAGCAGTTACACCGAGGTTAGCCCCTCGGGCACAGATACGCAGTATTTT; abundance: many; v_gene: TRBV6-2/TRBV6-3; d_gene: .; len: 18; j_gene: TRBJ2-3
CDR3aa: CATSEGAPYEQYF; CDR3nt: TGTGCCACGTCTGAGGGGGCCCCCTACGAGCAGTACTTC; abundance: few; v_gene: TRBV10-3; d_gene: TRBD1; len: 13; j_gene: TRBJ2-7
CDR3aa: CASSPRDQPSTDTQYF; CDR3nt: TGTGCCAGCTCACCACGTGACCAACCTAGCACAGATACGCAGTATTTT; abundance: few; v_gene: TRBV18; d_gene: .; len: 16; j_gene: TRBJ2-3
CDR3aa: CSASKTGAYEQYF; CDR3nt: TGCAGTGCTAGTAAGACAGGGGCCTACGAGCAGTACTTC; abundance: many; v_gene: TRBV20-1; d_gene: TRBD1; len: 13; j_gene: TRBJ2-7
CDR3aa: CASSLRRAQPQHF; CDR3nt: TGTGCCAGCAGCCTACGTCGGGCTCAGCCCCAGCATTTT; abundance: many; v_gene: TRBV7-2; d_gene: .; len: 13; j_gene: TRBJ1-5
CDR3aa: CASSPRTRRGSSGANVLTF; CDR3nt: TGTGCCAGCAGCCCAAGGACCCGAAGAGGATCCTCTGGGGCCAACGTCCTGACTTTC; abundance: .; v_gene: TRBV11-2; d_gene: .; len: 19; j_gene: TRBJ2-6
CDR3aa: CASSSLLTGGIKTQYF; CDR3nt: TGTGCCAGCAGCTCCCTCTTGACAGGGGGGATAAAGACCCAGTACTTC; abundance: many; v_gene: TRBV7-9; d_gene: TRBD1; len: 16; j_gene: TRBJ2-5
CDR3aa: CASSIPGTSGLEQFF; CDR3nt: TGTGCCAGTAGTATCCCCGGGACTAGCGGGTTAGAGCAGTTCTTC; abundance: few; v_gene: TRBV19; d_gene: TRBD2; len: 15; j_gene: TRBJ2-1
CDR3aa: CASSKTVRTEAFF; CDR3nt: TGTGCCAGCTCCAAGACTGTACGGACTGAAGCTTTCTTT; abundance: .; v_gene: TRBV18; d_gene: .; len: 13; j_gene: TRBJ1-1